The 18 T cell receptor beta chains presented below share a single source sample, sequenced in a study of shared clonotypes between healthy human individuals. Clones were sequenced by immunoSEQ multiplex PCR, and TCRdb holds only the in-frame ones, with some missing. The sample shows around 530,000 clones, just over 75% of them seen only once. The sample was PBMCs. Receptors originate from a woman aged 40 to 50 in good health. Some clones in this sample may be carry-over from other donors' samples.

This chain links TRBV27 with TRBJ2-7; D gene uncertain. The CDR3 covers 11 residues. Trimming took off 7 bases at V and 7 bases at J, with 11 bases between the two ends. Germline lookup yields CDR1 MNHEY and CDR2 SMNVEV (reference sequence). DNA of the CDR3: TGTGCCAGCAATCTAACGGCTGAGCAGTACTTC. It translates to CASNLTAEQYF.

The V call is TRBV7-8, the J call TRBJ2-5; D uncertain. There are 14 residues in the CDR3. Trimming removed 3 bases at V and 5 bases at J, with 13 bases between. Per germline, CDR1 SGHVS and CDR2 FQNEAQ. In nucleotides, the CDR3 is TGTGCCAGCAGCTTGGGAAGGGTCTCCGAGACCCAGTACTTC. This gives the protein CASSLGRVSETQYF.

This clone turned up a few times. This chain connects TRBV7-9 to TRBJ2-5; 10 bases line up with TRBD2. The trim removed 5 bases at V and 4 bases at J, leaving 7 bases unmatched. The length of the CDR3 is 15 residues. The germline V gene encodes CDR1 SEHNR and CDR2 FQNEAQ (reference sequence). The CDR3 loop reads CASSPSGSRGETQYF. In nucleotides, the CDR3 is TGTGCCAGCAGCCCTAGCGGGAGTCGAGGAGAGACCCAGTACTTC.

The genes are TRBV13 and TRBJ2-7, with D unclear. The CDR3 is made up of 18 amino acids. V was cut by 0 bases and J by 0 bases, with 18 bases left in between. Germline CDR1 PRHDT, CDR2 FYEKMQ (reference sequence). CDR3 DNA sequence: TGTGCCAGCAGCTTAGGCCTGCTTATGGCCTTAAGCTCCTACGAGCAGTACTTC. It specifies CASSLGLLMALSSYEQYF.

The gene calls are TRBV28 and TRBJ2-7; D might be TRBD1 (5 bases). This CDR3 is built from 16 residues. V was trimmed by 5 bases and J by 4 bases, leaving 21 bases between them. CDR1 and CDR2 (germline): MDHEN, SYDVKM. CDR3 amino acids: CASSPRDAFTGYEQYF. Here the CDR3 DNA reads TGTGCCAGCAGTCCCAGGGATGCTTTCACCGGGTACGAGCAGTACTTC.

The V gene is TRBV4-1, the J gene TRBJ1-5; TRBD1 matches at 12 bases. The CDR3 sequence is 19 residues long. Germline V gives CDR1 MGHRA, CDR2 YSYEKL. V shed 0 bases, J shed 5 bases, and the junction held 11 bases outside the gene matches. CDR3 in DNA: TGCGCCAGCAGCCAAGATCCGGGACAGGGGGCTGGTTGGGATCAGCCCCAGCATTTT. Translated, it gives CASSQDPGQGAGWDQPQHF.

Within the sample, this clone is medium-sized. The rearrangement joins TRBV5-6 to TRBJ1-5; D is uncertain. The CDR3 covers 13 residues. V was shortened by 0 bases and J by 3 bases, with 4 bases between the two germline ends. Germline V gene data show CDR1 as SGHDT and CDR2 as YYEEEE. CDR3 sequence reads: CASSLGTNQPQHF. The DNA for the CDR3 is TGTGCCAGCAGCTTGGGTACCAATCAGCCCCAGCATTTT. Supplemented by reference TRBV5-6 and TRBJ1-5, the full variable domain reads DAGVTQSPTHLIKTRGQQVTLRCSPKSGHDTVSWYQQALGQGPQFIFQYYEEEERQRGNFPDRFSGHQFPNYSSELNVNALLLGDSALYLCASSLGTNQPQHFGDGTRLSIL.

Note on this clone: Other nucleotide sequences in the sample specify the same CDR3. The genes are TRBV5-1 and TRBJ2-7; TRBD2 matches at 9 bases. The V gene end was trimmed by 0 bases and the J gene end by 1 base; junction bases not matched to a gene: 2. Germline CDR1 reads SGHRS; CDR2 reads YFSETQ. The CDR3 consists of 15 residues. In DNA form, the CDR3 reads TGCGCCAGCAGCTTGGGTAGCGGGAGATCCTACGAGCAGTACTTC. Its translation is CASSLGSGRSYEQYF.

The chain recombines TRBV30 with TRBJ2-2; TRBD1 might be the D (5 bases). The CDR3 is 15 amino acids. Between the trimmed V and J ends, which lost 5 bases and 0 bases, there was a span of 13 bases. CDR1 is GTSNPN and CDR2 is SVGIG in the germline V gene (reference sequence). The CDR3 protein is CAWQQDTANTGELFF. The DNA of the CDR3 is TGTGCCTGGCAGCAGGACACCGCGAACACCGGGGAGCTGTTTTTT. Full variable domain (remainder filled in from reference TRBV30 and TRBJ2-2): SQTIHQWPATLVQPVGSPLSLECTVEGTSNPNLYWYRQAAGRGLQLLFYSVGIGQISSEVPQNLSASRPQDRQFILSSKKLLLSDSGFYLCAWQQDTANTGELFFGEGSRLTVL.

This sequence joins TRBV5-4 and TRBJ2-7; 9 bases fit TRBD1. V was clipped by 3 bases and J by 2 bases; unmatched bases: 6. CDR1 SGHNT and CDR2 YYREEE come from the germline V gene (reference sequence). The CDR3 covers 15 residues. The CDR3 DNA follows: TGTGCCAGCAGCTGGGGGACAGGGAACACCTACGAGCAGTACTTC. It encodes CASSWGTGNTYEQYF.

This clone was recorded a few times. The chain carries TRBV29-1 and TRBJ1-2; tentative D call: TRBD1 (6 bases). V lost 7 bases and J lost 8, with 20 bases in between. The CDR3 totals 13 residues. Germline-derived CDR1 and CDR2 are SQVTM and ANQGSEA. The CDR3 spells CSASPPGGLGYTF. The CDR3 DNA sequence: TGCAGCGCCTCCCCCCCGGGGGGGCTGGGCTACACCTTC.

On this clone: Additional DNA sequences in this sample encode the identical CDR3. CDR3 sequence reads: CASSPRDRGSYEQYF. CDR3 DNA sequence: TGTGCCAGCTCACCAAGGGACAGGGGATCCTACGAGCAGTACTTC. The V gene is TRBV18, the J gene TRBJ2-7; TRBD1 matches at 10 bases. The CDR3 loop spans 15 amino acids. Germline assignment: CDR1 KGHSH and CDR2 LQKENI. J gave up 1 base and V 2 bases, and 2 bases lay outside the gene matches.

This sequence joins TRBV5-1 and TRBJ1-2; weak D call: TRBD1 (5 bases). Trimming removed 1 base from V and 4 bases from J, with 11 bases in between. The CDR3 spans 14 residues. The germline V gene encodes CDR1 SGHRS and CDR2 YFSETQ. The CDR3 DNA follows: TGCGCCAGCAGCTTGTTCGACAGAGGCTATGGCTACACCTTC. As protein: CASSLFDRGYGYTF.

The chain uses TRBV29-1 and TRBJ1-1, with D unresolved. The germline CDR1 and CDR2 sequences are SQVTM and ANQGSEA. V lost 4 bases and J 8 bases, leaving 14 bases between the germline ends. This CDR3 contains 12 residues. The CDR3 reads CSVGGLRREAFF. The CDR3 DNA reads TGCAGCGTTGGGGGTTTAAGGAGAGAAGCTTTCTTT.

This clone turned up a few times. The gene calls are TRBV30 and TRBJ1-1; 9 nucleotides line up with TRBD1. With 7 bases clipped from V and 3 bases from J, the junction kept 6 bases outside the gene matches. This CDR3 spans 13 amino acids. The germline V gene has CDR1 GTSNPN and CDR2 SVGIG (reference sequence). CDR3 residues: CASAGTGYTEAFF. In DNA, the CDR3 is TGTGCCTCCGCCGGGACAGGGTACACTGAAGCTTTCTTT.

The chain combines TRBV28 with TRBJ2-7, with TRBD2 identical over 8 bases. CDR3 length: 15 amino acids. With 2 bases clipped from V and 7 bases from J, the junction kept 10 bases outside the gene matches. Germline V gene lookup returns CDR1 MDHEN and CDR2 SYDVKM. The CDR3, as DNA: TGTGCCAGCAGTTTAAGGACTAGCCCCTGGAGGGAGCAGTACTTC. This sequence encodes CASSLRTSPWREQYF.

This chain uses TRBV19 with TRBJ1-2; possible D gene TRBD1, 5 bases. The germline V and J ends were trimmed by 5 bases and 7 bases, with 14 bases remaining between them. This CDR3 spans 13 amino acids. Germline CDR1 LNHDA, CDR2 SQIVND (reference sequence). In DNA form, the CDR3 reads TGTGCCAGTAGTCCCCAGGGAATAGCTGGCTACACCTTC. Encoded protein: CASSPQGIAGYTF.

This chain connects TRBV29-1 to TRBJ1-5, with D unresolved. Trimming stripped 7 bases from V and 4 bases from J, with 17 bases between. Germline V CDR1 and CDR2: SQVTM, ANQGSEA. The length of the CDR3 is 14 residues. CDR3 sequence: CSASGPADNQPQHF. In nucleotides, the CDR3 is TGCAGCGCCTCGGGTCCCGCGGATAATCAGCCCCAGCATTTT. Drawing the rest from reference TRBV29-1 and TRBJ1-5, the complete variable domain is SAVISQKPSRDICQRGTSLTIQCQVDSQVTMMFWYRQQPGQSLTLIATANQGSEATYESGFVIDKFPISRPNLTFSTLTVSNMSPEDSSIYLCSASGPADNQPQHFGDGTRLSIL.